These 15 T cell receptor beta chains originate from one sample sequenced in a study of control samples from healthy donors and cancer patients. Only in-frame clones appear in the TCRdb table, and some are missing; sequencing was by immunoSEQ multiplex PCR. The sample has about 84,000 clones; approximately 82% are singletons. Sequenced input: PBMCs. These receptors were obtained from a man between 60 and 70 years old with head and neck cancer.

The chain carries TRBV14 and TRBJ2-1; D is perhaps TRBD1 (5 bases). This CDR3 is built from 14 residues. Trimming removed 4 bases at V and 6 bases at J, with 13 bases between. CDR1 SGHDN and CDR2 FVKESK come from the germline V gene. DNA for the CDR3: TGTGCCAGCAGCCCCCGGGTAGGGGTCAATGAGCAGTTCTTC. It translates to CASSPRVGVNEQFF. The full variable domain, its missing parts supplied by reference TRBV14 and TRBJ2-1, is EAGVTQFPSHSVIEKGQTVTLRCDPISGHDNLYWYRRVMGKEIKFLLHFVKESKQDESGMPNNRFLAERTGGTYSTLKVQPAELEDSGVYFCASSPRVGVNEQFFGPGTRLTVL.

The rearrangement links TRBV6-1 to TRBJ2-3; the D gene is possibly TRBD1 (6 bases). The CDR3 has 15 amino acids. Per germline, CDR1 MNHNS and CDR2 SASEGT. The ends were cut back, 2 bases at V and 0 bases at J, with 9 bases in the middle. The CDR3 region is CASSESGDSTDTQYF. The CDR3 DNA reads TGTGCCAGCAGTGAATCAGGGGATAGCACAGATACGCAGTATTTT.

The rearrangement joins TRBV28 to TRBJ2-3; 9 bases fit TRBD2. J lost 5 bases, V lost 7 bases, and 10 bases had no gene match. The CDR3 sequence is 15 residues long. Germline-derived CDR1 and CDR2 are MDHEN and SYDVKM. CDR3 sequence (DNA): TGTGCCAGCATCCCCCTAGCGGGATCAGGAGATACGCAGTATTTT. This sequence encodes CASIPLAGSGDTQYF.

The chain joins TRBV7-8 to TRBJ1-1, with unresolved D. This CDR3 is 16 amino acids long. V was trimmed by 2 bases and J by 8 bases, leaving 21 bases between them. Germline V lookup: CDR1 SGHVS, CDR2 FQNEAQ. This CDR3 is CASSLLVGDRLAEAFF. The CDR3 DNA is TGTGCCAGCAGCTTACTGGTCGGGGATCGACTCGCGGAAGCTTTCTTT.

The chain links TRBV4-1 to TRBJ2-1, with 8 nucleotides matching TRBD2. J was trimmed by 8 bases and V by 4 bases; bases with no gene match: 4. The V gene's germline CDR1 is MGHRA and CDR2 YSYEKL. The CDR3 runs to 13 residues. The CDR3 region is CASSPSGRYEQFF. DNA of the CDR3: TGCGCCAGCAGCCCCAGCGGGAGATATGAGCAGTTCTTC.

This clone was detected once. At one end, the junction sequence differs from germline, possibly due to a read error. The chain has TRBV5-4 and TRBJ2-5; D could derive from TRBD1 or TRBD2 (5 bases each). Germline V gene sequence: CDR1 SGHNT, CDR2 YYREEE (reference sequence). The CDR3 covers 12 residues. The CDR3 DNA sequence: TGTGCCAGCAGCTTGCTAGCCGGGACCCTGTACTTC. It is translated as CASSLLAGTLYF.

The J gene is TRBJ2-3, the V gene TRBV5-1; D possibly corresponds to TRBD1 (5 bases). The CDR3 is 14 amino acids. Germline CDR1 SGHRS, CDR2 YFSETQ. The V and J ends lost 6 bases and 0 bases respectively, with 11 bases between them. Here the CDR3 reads CASTSRASTDTQYF. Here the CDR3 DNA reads TGCGCCAGCACCTCCAGGGCTAGCACAGATACGCAGTATTTT.

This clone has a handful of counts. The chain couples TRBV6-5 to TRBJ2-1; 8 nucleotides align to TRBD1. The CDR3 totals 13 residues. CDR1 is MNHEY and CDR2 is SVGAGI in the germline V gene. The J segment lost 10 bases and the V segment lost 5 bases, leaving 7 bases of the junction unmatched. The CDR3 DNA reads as TGTGCCAGCAGTCGGGGACAGGCAGACGAGCAGTTCTTC. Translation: CASSRGQADEQFF.

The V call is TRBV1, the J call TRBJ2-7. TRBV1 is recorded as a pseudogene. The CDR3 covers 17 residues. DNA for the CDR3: TGCACCAGCAGCCAAGATAGGGTCGATATTGGCTCCTACGAGCAGTACTTC. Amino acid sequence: CTSSQDRVDIGSYEQYF.

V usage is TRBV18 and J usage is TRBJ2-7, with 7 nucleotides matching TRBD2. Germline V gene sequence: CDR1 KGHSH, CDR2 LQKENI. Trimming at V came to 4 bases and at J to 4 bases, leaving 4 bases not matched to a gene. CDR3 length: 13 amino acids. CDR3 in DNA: TGTGCCAGCTCACGACGGGAGGCGTACGAGCAGTACTTC. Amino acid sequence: CASSRREAYEQYF.

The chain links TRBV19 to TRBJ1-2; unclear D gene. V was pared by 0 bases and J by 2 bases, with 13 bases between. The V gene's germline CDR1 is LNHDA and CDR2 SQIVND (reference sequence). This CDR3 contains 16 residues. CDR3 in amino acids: CASSIDVARSNYGYTF. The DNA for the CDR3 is TGTGCCAGTAGTATAGATGTCGCCAGATCCAACTATGGCTACACCTTC.

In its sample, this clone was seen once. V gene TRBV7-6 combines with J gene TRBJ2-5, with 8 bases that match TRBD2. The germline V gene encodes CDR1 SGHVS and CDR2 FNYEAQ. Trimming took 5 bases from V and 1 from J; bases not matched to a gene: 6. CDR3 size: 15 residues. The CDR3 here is CASSLSGRGQETQYF. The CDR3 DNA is TGTGCCAGCAGCCTCAGCGGGAGAGGCCAAGAGACCCAGTACTTC.

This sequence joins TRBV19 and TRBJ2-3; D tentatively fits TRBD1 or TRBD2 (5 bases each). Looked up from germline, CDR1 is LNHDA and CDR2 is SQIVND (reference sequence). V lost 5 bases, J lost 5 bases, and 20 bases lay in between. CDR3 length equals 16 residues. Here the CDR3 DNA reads TGTGCCAGTAGTGGTGGATACAGGACCCGGGGAGATACGCAGTATTTT. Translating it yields CASSGGYRTRGDTQYF.

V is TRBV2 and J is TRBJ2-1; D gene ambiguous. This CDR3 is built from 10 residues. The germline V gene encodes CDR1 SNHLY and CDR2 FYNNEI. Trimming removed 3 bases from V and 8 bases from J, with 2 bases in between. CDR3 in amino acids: CASSEYEQFF. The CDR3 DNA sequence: TGTGCCAGCAGTGAGTATGAGCAGTTCTTC.

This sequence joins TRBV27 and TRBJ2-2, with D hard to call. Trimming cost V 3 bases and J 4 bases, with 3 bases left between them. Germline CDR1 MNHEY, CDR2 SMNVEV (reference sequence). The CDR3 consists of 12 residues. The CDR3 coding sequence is TGTGCCAGCAGTTTTATCACCGGGGAGCTGTTTTTT. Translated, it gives CASSFITGELFF.